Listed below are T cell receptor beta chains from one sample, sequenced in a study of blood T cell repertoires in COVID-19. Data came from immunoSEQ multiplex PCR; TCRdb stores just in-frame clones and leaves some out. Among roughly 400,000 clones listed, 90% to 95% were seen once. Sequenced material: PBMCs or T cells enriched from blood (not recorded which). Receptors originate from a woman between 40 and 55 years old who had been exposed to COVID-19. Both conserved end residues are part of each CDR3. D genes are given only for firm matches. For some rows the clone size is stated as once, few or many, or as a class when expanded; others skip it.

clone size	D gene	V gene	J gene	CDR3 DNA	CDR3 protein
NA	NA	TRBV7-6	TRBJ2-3	TGTGCCAGCAGCTTACTCCCGACAGGACACCTCACAGATACGCAGTATTTT	CASSLLPTGHLTDTQYF
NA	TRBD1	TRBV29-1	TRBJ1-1	TGCAGCGTCAACAGGGGCGTGAACACTGAAGCTTTCTTT	CSVNRGVNTEAFF
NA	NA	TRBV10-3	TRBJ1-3	TGTGCCATCAGTGGGACTCAGGGGTTTAGAAACACCATATATTTT	CAISGTQGFRNTIYF
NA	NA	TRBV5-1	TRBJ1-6	TGCGCCAGCAGCTTGGCCGACAGACCGAATTCACCCCTCCACTTT	CASSLADRPNSPLHF
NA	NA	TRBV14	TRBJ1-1	TGTGCCAGCAGCCCCTACAAGGGGGCTGAAGCTTTCTTT	CASSPYKGAEAFF
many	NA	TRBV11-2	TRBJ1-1	TGTGCCAGCAGCTTAGGAATGGGGGGCACTGAAGCTTTCTTT	CASSLGMGGTEAFF
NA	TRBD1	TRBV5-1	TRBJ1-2	TGCGCCAGCAGCTTGGCCATGTGGACAGGCGACTATGGCTACACCTTC	CASSLAMWTGDYGYTF
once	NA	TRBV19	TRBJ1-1	TGTGCCAGTAGCCCCCCAATTAACACTGAAGCTTTCTTT	CASSPPINTEAFF
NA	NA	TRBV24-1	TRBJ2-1	TGTGCCACCAGTGATTCAGGCAGATACTACAATGAGCAGTTCTTC	CATSDSGRYYNEQFF
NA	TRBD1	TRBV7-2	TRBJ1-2	TGTGCCAGCAGCTTAGTCCCTCCCGGGACAGGGGCCGAATCATGGGGCTACACCTTC	CASSLVPPGTGAESWGYTF
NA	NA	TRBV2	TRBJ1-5	TGTGCCGGTTCGGGACAAGTGAATCAGCCCCAGCATTTT	CAGSGQVNQPQHF
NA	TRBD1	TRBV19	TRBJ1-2	TGTGCCAGTAGCCAATGGGGACAGGCTAACTATGGCTACACCTTC	CASSQWGQANYGYTF
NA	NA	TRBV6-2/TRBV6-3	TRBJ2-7	TGTGCCAGCAGTTCCTACAGCTACGAGCAGTACTTC	CASSSYSYEQYF
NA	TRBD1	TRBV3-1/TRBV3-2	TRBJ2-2	TGTGCCAGCAGCCAGAACAGGGGAATTCGCACCGGGGAGCTGTTTTTT	CASSQNRGIRTGELFF
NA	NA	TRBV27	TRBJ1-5	TGTGCCAGCAGTTTAAGGGGTGACAGGACCAATCAGCCCCAGCATTTT	CASSLRGDRTNQPQHF
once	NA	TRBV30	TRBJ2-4	TGTGCCTGGAGTGTACGCCAAACTGTAGCCAAAAACATTCAGTACTTC	CAWSVRQTVAKNIQYF
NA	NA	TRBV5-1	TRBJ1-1	TGCGCCAGCAGCTTGGACGGAGCGCGCGCGAACACTGAAGCTTTCTTT	CASSLDGARANTEAFF
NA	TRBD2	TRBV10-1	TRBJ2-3	TGCGCCAGCAGTGAAGGTTCCCCTGGGAGGGGAGATACGCAGTATTTT	CASSEGSPGRGDTQYF
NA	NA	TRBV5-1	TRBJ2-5	TGCGCCAGCAGCTTGGACAGGGTGGAGACCCAGTACTTC	CASSLDRVETQYF
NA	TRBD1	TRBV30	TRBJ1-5	TGTGCCTGGGGGACAGGGGGCTCTCAGCCCCAGCATTTT	CAWGTGGSQPQHF
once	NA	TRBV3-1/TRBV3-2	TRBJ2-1	TGTGCCAGCAGCCAGCCGTACAGGAGCTCCTACAATGAGCAGTTCTTC	CASSQPYRSSYNEQFF
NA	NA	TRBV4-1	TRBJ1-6	TGCGCCAGCAGCCAAGACGGGAAGACCCTCCACTTT	CASSQDGKTLHF
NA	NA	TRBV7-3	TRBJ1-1	TGTGCCAGCAGGGGGGCGTTCAACAGGGCGAACACTGAAGCTTTCTTT	CASRGAFNRANTEAFF
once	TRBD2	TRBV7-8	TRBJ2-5	TGTGCCAGCAGCCGAAAGATAGGACTAGCGGGGGGGGAGACCCAGTACTTC	CASSRKIGLAGGETQYF
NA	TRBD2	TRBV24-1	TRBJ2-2	TGTGCCACCAGCCCGGGACTAGCCCCGAACACCGGGGAGCTGTTTTTT	CATSPGLAPNTGELFF
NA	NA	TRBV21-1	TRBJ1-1	TGTGCCAGCAGCAAAGAGCCGTGGGAGGGAGCGAACACTGAAGCTTTCTTT	CASSKEPWEGANTEAFF
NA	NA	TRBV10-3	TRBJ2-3	TGTGCCATCAGGTCAGGGGAAAGGGCAGATACGCAGTATTTT	CAIRSGERADTQYF
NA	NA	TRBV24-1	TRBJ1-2	TGTGCCACCAGTGATTTGACCAGGAACTATGGCTACACCTTC	CATSDLTRNYGYTF
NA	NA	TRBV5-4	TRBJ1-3	TGTGCCAGCAGCTTTCTTATACTCTCTGGAAACACCATATATTTT	CASSFLILSGNTIYF
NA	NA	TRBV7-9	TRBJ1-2	TGTGCCAGCAGCAGAGGGAGGGACACCCTCTTC	CASSRGRDTLF
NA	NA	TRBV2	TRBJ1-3	TGTGCCAGCAGTTCCACCTCGGGGGTAGGAAACACCATATATTTT	CASSSTSGVGNTIYF
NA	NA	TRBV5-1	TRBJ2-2	TGCGCCAGCAGTTTCACAGTGCTGAACACCGGGGAGCTGTTTTTT	CASSFTVLNTGELFF
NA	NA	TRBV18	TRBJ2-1	TGTGCCAGCTCACCACAGCCCACCACCTACAATGAGCAGTTCTTC	CASSPQPTTYNEQFF
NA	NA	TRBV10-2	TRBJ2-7	TGCGCCGCCAAATCAGGGACTCTTTCCTACGAGCAGTACTTC	CAAKSGTLSYEQYF
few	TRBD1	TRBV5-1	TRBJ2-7	TGCGCCAGCAGCTGGGCGGGACAGGGTATCGGCGAGCAGTACTTC	CASSWAGQGIGEQYF
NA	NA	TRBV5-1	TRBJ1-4	TGCGCCAGCAGCTTGGTAGGGAGGACCGAAAAACTGTTTTTT	CASSLVGRTEKLFF
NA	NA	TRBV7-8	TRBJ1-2	TGTGCCAGCAGCCCCCAACACAGGGACCCCTATGGCTACACCTTC	CASSPQHRDPYGYTF
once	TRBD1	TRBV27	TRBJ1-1	TGTGCCAGCAGTTTGGGACAGGTAAACACTGAAGCTTTCTTT	CASSLGQVNTEAFF
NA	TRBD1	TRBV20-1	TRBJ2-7	TGCAGTGCTAGTACCGGGACAGGGGGCGTCGAGCAGTACTTC	CSASTGTGGVEQYF
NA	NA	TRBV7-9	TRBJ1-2	TGTGCCAGCAGCCTACGGGGTCTGGATGGCTACACCTTC	CASSLRGLDGYTF
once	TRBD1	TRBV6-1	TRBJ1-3	TGTGCCAGCAGTGGCCGACAGGGAAACTCTGGAAACACCATATATTTT	CASSGRQGNSGNTIYF
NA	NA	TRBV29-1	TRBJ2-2	TGCAGCGTTGAAGATAGGAGCAGGGTTCACACCGGGGAGCTGTTTTTT	CSVEDRSRVHTGELFF